This TCR beta chain is drawn from a study of T cells in tumors after PD-1 blockade. Study details: Some patients also took daily vismodegib 150 mg during anti-PD-1 treatment. Tumor samples averaged around 26,000 templates (range about 500-99,264) and 6,041 unique clonotypes. Overall study findings and caveats: Most post-therapy expanded exhausted CD8+ clones were new, undetected before treatment. Peripheral recruitment is suggested, as some novel exhausted tumor clones were in pre-treatment blood.

Regarding this clone: The antigen remains unidentified.

Sequencing used immunoSEQ multiplex PCR; TCRdb keeps in-frame clones, though not all of them. The repertoire includes fewer than 15,000 clones, approximately 64% of them detected once, and less than 30% sits in the top ten. Germline assignment: CDR1 MNHNY and CDR2 SVGAGI (reference sequence). The CDR3 has 16 residues. V shed 2 bases, J shed 4 bases, and the junction held 10 bases outside the gene matches. The receptor comes from a human donor with cutaneous squamous cell carcinoma. Here the sequenced sample was tumor tissue, taken before anti-PD-1 treatment. The chain carries TRBV6-6 and TRBJ2-5, with 7 bases that match TRBD2. The CDR3: CASSYPIAGAGETQYF. The CDR3, as DNA: TGTGCCAGCAGTTACCCAATTGCGGGAGCGGGAGAGACCCAGTACTTC.